Following are 7 T cell receptor beta chains from one sample sequenced in a study of shared T cell receptors in the human thymus. The protocol was immunoSEQ multiplex PCR, while the TCRdb copy is restricted to in-frame clones and leaves out a portion. Of some 720,000 clones listed, 88% are singletons. The same data also contributed to another study, on human thymus T cells.

Sequencing input: thymocytes. These receptors were collected from a boy younger than two with a congenital heart defect.

This rearrangement joins TRBV14 to TRBJ2-7, with 9 bases aligning to TRBD2. This CDR3 spans 16 amino acids. Germline V CDR1 and CDR2: SGHDN, FVKESK. The junction had 11 bases not matched to a gene; V was cut back by 6 bases and J by 2 bases. Here the CDR3 DNA reads TGTGCCAGCAGTCAGGGTGCGGCTAGCGGGGCCTACGAGCAGTACTTC. This sequence encodes CASSQGAASGAYEQYF.

This clone was recorded only once. This chain joins TRBV5-1 and TRBJ2-4; D gene uncertain. The CDR3 length is 14 residues. Germline V gene lookup returns CDR1 SGHRS and CDR2 YFSETQ. The V end lost 0 bases, the J end lost 9 bases, and 13 bases lay between the germline ends. The CDR3, as DNA: TGCGCCAGCAGCTTGGGTCCGGCAGGAACCATTCAGTACTTC. It yields the protein CASSLGPAGTIQYF. The full variable domain, completed using reference TRBV5-1 and TRBJ2-4, is KAGVTQTPRYLIKTRGQQVTLSCSPISGHRSVSWYQQTPGQGLQFLFEYFSETQRNKGNFPGRFSGRQFSNSRSEMNVSTLELGDSALYLCASSLGPAGTIQYFGAGTRLSVL.

The rearrangement uses TRBV18 and TRBJ1-1, with 9 bases that match TRBD1. Per the germline V gene, CDR1 is KGHSH and CDR2 is LQKENI. This CDR3 is 15 amino acids long. The V and J ends lost 6 bases and 4 bases, in that order; junction bases with no gene match: 9. This CDR3 is CASSLGQGSVTEAFF. CDR3 DNA sequence: TGTGCCAGCTCCCTCGGACAGGGGTCGGTCACTGAAGCTTTCTTT.

This chain connects TRBV7-9 to TRBJ2-7, with D tentatively TRBD2 (6 bases). The CDR3 is 13 residues long. Between the trimmed V and J ends, which lost 5 bases and 3 bases, there was a span of 11 bases. Germline CDR1 is SEHNR and CDR2 is FQNEAQ (reference sequence). CDR3 coding DNA: TGTGCCAGCAGCATCGGGACTTACTACGAGCAGTACTTC. The encoded protein is CASSIGTYYEQYF.

The chain links TRBV5-6 to TRBJ2-2, with TRBD1 identical over 7 bases. Germline V CDR1 and CDR2: SGHDT, YYEEEE. The trim removed 4 bases at V and 6 bases at J, leaving 6 bases unmatched. There are 14 residues in the CDR3. In DNA form, the CDR3 reads TGTGCCAGCAGCCAAAGACAGGGACCCGGGGAGCTGTTTTTT. It translates to CASSQRQGPGELFF.

V and J are TRBV7-2 and TRBJ2-7, with D possibly matching TRBD1 (6 bases). In germline, CDR1 is SGHTA, CDR2 FQGNSA. V lost 4 bases and J 2 bases, leaving 9 bases between the germline ends. The CDR3 is 13 residues long. CDR3 amino acids: CASSSDSPYEQYF. Here the CDR3 DNA reads TGTGCCAGCAGCTCGGACAGTCCCTACGAGCAGTACTTC.

This sequence joins TRBV5-1 and TRBJ2-7; 7 bases align to TRBD1. The junction had 6 bases not matched to a gene; V was cut back by 4 bases and J by 2 bases. In germline, CDR1 is SGHRS, CDR2 YFSETQ. CDR3 length: 14 amino acids. DNA of the CDR3: TGCGCCAGCAGCACCGACAGGGCAGCCTACGAGCAGTACTTC. This sequence encodes CASSTDRAAYEQYF.